This T cell receptor beta chain was sequenced during a study of OX40 agonist ivuxolimab in advanced cancers. Regarding the study in general: Ivuxolimab was an agonistic, fully human IgG2 monoclonal antibody directed against OX40 (CD134), a costimulatory receptor. Intravenous ivuxolimab was administered to patients every 2 weeks at six dose levels: 0.01, 0.1, 0.3, 1.5, 3 and 10 mg/kg. Of the roughly 51 patients in dose escalation, about 20 had hepatocellular carcinoma, some 15 had melanoma, 9 had renal cell carcinoma and 9 had head and neck cancer. The dose-escalation cohort was about 83% male with a mean age of about 54 years, ranging from about 23 to 85. Prior anti-PD-1, anti-PD-L1 or anti-CTLA-4 therapy was permitted, and checkpoint inhibitors had been received by less than 45% of dose-escalation patients. Partial responses occurred in three dose-escalation patients, of whom one had hepatocellular carcinoma and two had cutaneous melanoma. Peripheral TCRbeta sequencing was intended to test whether TCR sequence diversity was altered and clonal T-cell expansion was caused by ivuxolimab. The paper describes the monotherapy dose-escalation part (N of about 57 patients) of the phase I trial of ivuxolimab.

On the study overall, not on this receptor specifically: Low levels of normalized T-cell clonal expansion were also seen in some patients who did not respond. After ivuxolimab, CD8+ T cells had more expanded clones than CD4+ T cells on average. In partial responders in the 0.1-3.0 mg/kg groups, normalized peripheral clonal expansion was found to be among the lowest, especially among CD8+ T cells. At doses from 0.1 to 3.0 mg/kg, clonal expansion was seen in both CD4+ and CD8+ blood T cells between baseline and week 6. Antigen specificity was not determined for the clonally expanded peripheral T cells.

The germline V gene gives CDR1 as MNHEY and CDR2 as SVGAGI. A distance of 8 bases separates the germline ends of V and J, which lose 5 bases and 0 bases respectively. From its cysteine to its phenylalanine, the CDR3 spans 14 amino acids. The read is trimmed to its CDR3 DNA, 42 bases read in frame from base 1. The trial excluded patients who had a history of autoimmune disease or who were on systemic immunosuppression. In every dose cohort, peripheral blood was drawn for TCR sequencing at baseline, cycle 4 day 1, and cycle 7 day 1. Samples were obtained from an open-label, multicenter, first-in-human phase I dose-escalation trial of ivuxolimab. The trial enrolled adults with locally advanced or metastatic head and neck squamous cell, hepatocellular, melanoma or renal cell carcinoma. CD4+ and CD8+ T cells were sorted separately from peripheral blood before TCR sequencing. Genomic DNA was isolated from the sorted cells so that the TCRbeta CDR3 region could be sequenced. The immunoSEQ Assay was used for sequencing of TCRbeta CDR3 regions. In TCRdb, the immuneACCESS table is reduced to in-frame sequences with V and J assigned. These tables do not hold every clone; where another copy was compared, an unresolved V gene accounts for under half, and the others remain unexplained. This sample has tens of thousands of clones in its table, and approximately 94% of those were observed once. Approximately 18% of the sample is taken by the ten largest.

About this clone itself: Its target antigen remains unknown. No base qualities exist here, and no much larger clone lies one base off it.

This clonotype was obtained from an adult with an advanced solid tumor such as melanoma, head and neck, liver or kidney cancer. Specimen: CD4+ or CD8+ T cells sorted from blood, collected in a trial of the OX40 agonist ivuxolimab. The chain employs TRBV6-5 and TRBJ2-1; confidence is insufficient to name the D gene. The DNA is as follows: TGTGCCAGCAGTCATTCGGGCTCCTACAATGAGCAGTTCTTC. It translates as CASSHSGSYNEQFF.